This T cell receptor beta chain originates from a study of shared clonotypes between healthy human individuals. Naive CD8 cells lacked CD45RO, underwent positive selection for CCR7 and left out terminally differentiated effector memory CD45RA+ cells. TCRdb's copy holds only in-frame clones and misses some; the assay was immunoSEQ multiplex PCR. Here the sample spans roughly 850,000 clones, approximately 96% being singletons. Looked up from germline, CDR1 is LNHDA and CDR2 is SQIVND (reference sequence). Trimming at V came to 3 bases and at J to 4 bases, leaving 2 bases not matched to a gene. This CDR3 has 14 amino acids.

J is TRBJ2-1 and V is TRBV19, with 8 bases aligning to TRBD2. This clonotype was obtained from a man younger than 40 in good health. Sample: naive CD8+ T cells sorted from blood. The CDR3 DNA follows: TGTGCCAGTAGTATGGCTAGCGGGTACAATGAGCAGTTCTTC. Its protein product is CASSMASGYNEQFF.